The clone carrying this T cell receptor (beta chain) was counted a few times. These data are taken from a study of blood T cells in healthy people across ages. It was with a sample-barcoded 5' primer and a J-beta primer mix that a second PCR of roughly 7 to 12 cycles was run. All samples yielded 2.5 million or more CDR3-containing paired-end reads. Via MiXCR, TCRdb re-called the 5' RACE reads, giving one row per CDR3 protein. The sample holds about 1,000,000 distinct CDR3 sequences; 45% are singletons and the top ten take 15% to 20%. Every sample had a minimum of 6.5 million PBMCs isolated. No fewer than 5.5 micrograms of total RNA were isolated from every sample. The CDR3 length is 15 residues. V trimming: 1 base; J trimming: 4 bases; junction bases outside the gene matches: 5. Germline CDR1 and CDR2: MNHEY and SMNVEV (reference sequence).

The sequencing sample was made of blood. The receptor comes from a woman in her sixties in good health. This rearrangement joins TRBV27 to TRBJ2-5, with 8 bases that match TRBD1. The CDR3 DNA is TGTGCCAGCAGTTTATTAGGACAGGGTGTAGAGACCCAGTACTTC. Translated, it gives CASSLLGQGVETQYF.